The 5 T cell receptor beta chains below come from one sample, sequenced in a study of tumor-infiltrating lymphocytes in primary liver carcinoma. Unsorted bulk tissue, about 19-32 mg of it, served as the source for co-extraction of RNA and DNA. The input was 450 to 500 ng total RNA; TCR beta cDNA was made from it with a constant-region primer. It was through three nested multiplex PCR rounds of slightly modified ARM-PCR that TCR beta libraries arose. The two initial PCR rounds, about 9 cycles each, used TRBV1-TRBV30 forward and C-beta reverse primers. TCRdb called the multiplex PCR reads again in MiXCR, with one record for every CDR3 protein. The data contain more than 100,000 distinct CDR3 sequences, 60% to 70% of them singletons. Sample: liver tumor tissue from sampling region 1. Noted subset: tumor region T1, superior pole. Receptors originate from a woman aged 55-70 years with primary liver carcinoma and hepatitis B virus infection.

Many counts were recorded for this clonotype. The chain combines TRBV6-1 with TRBJ1-1; D is undetermined. The CDR3 is made up of 13 amino acids. Germline CDR1 MNHNS, CDR2 SASEGT. V lost 4 bases and J 3 bases, leaving 9 bases between the germline ends. CDR3 DNA: TGTGCCAGCAGTGCTAAATTGGACACTGAAGCTTTCTTT. Translated, it gives CASSAKLDTEAFF.

This chain joins TRBV28 and TRBJ1-4; TRBD1 agrees at 9 bases. This CDR3 comprises 16 residues. The trim removed 6 bases at V and 10 bases at J, leaving 15 bases unmatched. Looked up from germline, CDR1 is MDHEN and CDR2 is SYDVKM. CDR3 in DNA: TGTGCCAGCAGGGCAATGCGAAGGACAGGGGATGTAAAACTGTTTTTT. Translating gives CASRAMRRTGDVKLFF.

Notes on this clonotype: A read error may be the cause here, since a much bigger clone is one base away. The CDR3 region has the DNA TGTGCCAGCTGGCCGACTAGCGGGGGGAACACCGGGGAGCTGTTTTTT. Encoded protein: CASWPTSGGNTGELFF. The chain recombines TRBV6-5 with TRBJ2-2, with 12 bases matching TRBD2. V shed 8 bases and J 1 base; nucleotides not matched to a gene: 5. Germline CDR1 is MNHEY and CDR2 is SVGAGI. The CDR3 totals 16 residues.

At least ten counts were recorded for this clonotype. The rearrangement uses TRBV5-4 and TRBJ2-1; 7 bases fit TRBD1. This CDR3 is 15 amino acids long. J gave up 7 bases and V 0 bases, and 7 bases lay outside the gene matches. CDR1 is SGHNT and CDR2 is YYREEE in the germline V gene (reference sequence). The chain's CDR3 is CASSLEGAKWNEQFF. Written as DNA, the CDR3 is TGTGCCAGCAGCTTGGAGGGGGCTAAGTGGAATGAGCAGTTCTTC.

For the CDR3, the DNA is TGTGCCAGCAGCTTTGACTACAGGAGCACCACAGATACGCAGTATTTT. It is translated as CASSFDYRSTTDTQYF. The chain links TRBV5-4 to TRBJ2-3, with D perhaps given as TRBD1 or TRBD2 (5 bases each). This CDR3 contains 16 residues. Germline V gene data show CDR1 as SGHNT and CDR2 as YYREEE (reference sequence). The V and J ends lost 2 bases and 2 bases respectively, with 15 bases between them.